The 4 T cell receptor beta chains below come from one sample, sequenced in a study of cytomegalovirus exposure and HLA in healthy donors. Method: immunoSEQ multiplex PCR; TCRdb's copy keeps in-frame clones and lacks some. The sample shows 250,000 to 350,000 clones, 70% to 90% of them seen only once. Source material: PBMCs. The origin of the receptors is a woman in her late teens or twenties in good health and CMV-seronegative.

The chain is built from TRBV6-4 and TRBJ2-3, with a tentative D call TRBD1 (6 bases). The V gene's germline CDR1 is MRHNA and CDR2 SNTAGT. Between the trimmed V and J ends, which lost 7 bases and 0 bases, there was a span of 11 bases. The CDR3 loop spans 14 amino acids. The CDR3 DNA sequence: TGTGCCAGCAAGGACAGTGCTAGCACAGATACGCAGTATTTT. Translation: CASKDSASTDTQYF.

The chain has TRBV28 and TRBJ1-5, with a possible D match to TRBD1 (5 bases). The V gene lost 3 bases and the J gene lost 11 bases, with 14 bases spanning the gap. Germline V gene data show CDR1 as MDHEN and CDR2 as SYDVKM. The CDR3 has 13 amino acids. The CDR3 protein is CASSLGGVVAQHF. CDR3 nucleotide sequence: TGTGCCAGCAGTTTGGGGGGGGTCGTGGCCCAGCATTTT.

The gene calls are TRBV11-3 and TRBJ2-7; D might be TRBD1 (5 bases). Per the germline V gene, CDR1 is SGHNT and CDR2 is YENEEA. The CDR3 is made up of 13 amino acids. Trimming took 5 bases from V and 4 from J, leaving 12 bases between them. CDR3 sequence: CASSLGRGYEQYF. CDR3 sequence (DNA): TGTGCCAGCAGCCTGGGGCGCGGTTACGAGCAGTACTTC.

In this sample, this clone turned up once. V and J are TRBV5-1 and TRBJ2-7; 9 bases match TRBD1. With V trimmed by 5 bases and J by 3 bases, 6 bases remained unmatched. The CDR3 is made up of 14 amino acids. Germline V gene data show CDR1 as SGHRS and CDR2 as YFSETQ. CDR3 amino acids: CASSPTGGNYEQYF. CDR3 DNA: TGCGCCAGCAGTCCGACAGGGGGGAACTACGAGCAGTACTTC.